This is a list of T cell receptor beta chains from one sample in a study of cytomegalovirus exposure and HLA in healthy donors. Libraries were prepared by immunoSEQ multiplex PCR; TCRdb keeps only in-frame clonotypes and omits some of them. The sample has roughly 200,000 clones, roughly 86% seen once. The material sequenced was PBMCs. Source of these receptors: a man aged 25-40 years in good health and CMV-seropositive. Both conserved end residues are part of each CDR3. Fields, in order: clone size, D gene, J gene, V gene, CDR3 protein, CDR3 DNA. D genes are given only for firm matches. The size field is filled for only some rows; it gives once, few, many or a size class.

>.|.|TRBJ1-1|TRBV5-6
CASSSGTGNTEAFF
TGTGCCAGCAGCTCCGGGACGGGGAACACTGAAGCTTTCTTT
>.|TRBD1|TRBJ1-1|TRBV7-9
CASSYGQGNEAFF
TGTGCCAGCAGCTACGGACAGGGGAATGAAGCTTTCTTT
>.|.|TRBJ2-1|TRBV11-2
CASSPVKGVTYNEQFF
TGTGCCAGCAGCCCAGTAAAGGGGGTGACCTACAATGAGCAGTTCTTC
>.|TRBD2|TRBJ2-7|TRBV9
CASSGSPGAIGLAGEDEQYF
TGTGCCAGCAGCGGTAGTCCAGGGGCAATCGGACTAGCGGGAGAAGACGAGCAGTACTTC
>.|TRBD2|TRBJ2-1|TRBV5-1
CASSLGGTSGQDNEQFF
TGCGCCAGCAGCTTGGGGGGGACTAGCGGGCAAGATAATGAGCAGTTCTTC
>.|TRBD2|TRBJ2-3|TRBV2
CASSLTSGGPGVVDTQYF
TGTGCCAGCAGTTTGACTAGCGGGGGGCCGGGTGTGGTAGATACGCAGTATTTT
>.|.|TRBJ1-1|TRBV4-1
CASSQVPTRNTEAFF
TGCGCCAGCAGCCAAGTACCGACAAGGAACACTGAAGCTTTCTTT
>.|TRBD1|TRBJ2-7|TRBV4-3
CASSQDQGQWLYF
TGCGCCAGCAGCCAAGATCAGGGACAGTGGCTGTACTTC
>.|TRBD2|TRBJ2-1|TRBV9
CASSVGAGDYNEQFF
TGTGCCAGCAGCGTAGGAGCGGGAGACTACAATGAGCAGTTCTTC
>.|.|TRBJ2-1|TRBV29-1
CSVEGFLAQGGSYNEQFF
TGCAGCGTTGAGGGGTTTTTGGCACAGGGGGGGTCCTACAATGAGCAGTTCTTC
>.|TRBD1|TRBJ2-7|TRBV13
CASSLGGGLKTYEQYF
TGTGCCAGCAGCTTAGGAGGGGGCCTGAAGACCTACGAGCAGTACTTC
>.|.|TRBJ1-6|TRBV11-3
CASSSGGNSPLHF
TGTGCCAGCAGCTCTGGTGGGAATTCACCCCTCCACTTT
>.|.|TRBJ2-7|TRBV5-6
CASSGGGAAYEQYF
TGTGCCAGCAGCGGAGGAGGGGCAGCCTACGAGCAGTACTTC
>.|.|TRBJ2-2|TRBV5-4
CASSLYSNTGELFF
TGTGCCAGCAGCTTGTACTCGAACACCGGGGAGCTGTTTTTT
>.|TRBD1|TRBJ2-5|TRBV7-2
CASSSPARDRGRETQYF
TGTGCCAGCAGCTCCCCGGCCCGGGACAGGGGGAGGGAGACCCAGTACTTC
>once|.|TRBJ1-5|TRBV30
CAWSLLVDQPQHF
TGTGCCTGGAGTCTACTTGTCGATCAGCCCCAGCATTTT
>.|.|TRBJ1-6|TRBV9
CASSVAGFRSPLHF
TGTGCCAGCAGCGTAGCGGGGTTTAGGTCACCCCTCCACTTT
>few|.|TRBJ1-5|TRBV25-1
CASSEYRAGKPQHF
TGTGCCAGCAGTGAATATAGGGCAGGGAAGCCCCAGCATTTT
>.|TRBD1|TRBJ2-7|TRBV9
CASSERTGYEQYF
TGTGCCAGCAGCGAAAGGACAGGATACGAGCAGTACTTC
>.|TRBD1|TRBJ1-4|TRBV5-1
CASSWGTGGGEKLFF
TGCGCCAGCAGCTGGGGGACAGGGGGAGGTGAAAAACTGTTTTTT
>.|.|TRBJ1-2|TRBV7-2
CASSLFDRPNYGYTF
TGTGCCAGCAGCTTATTCGACAGGCCAAACTATGGCTACACCTTC
>.|.|TRBJ1-2|TRBV29-1
CSVGADENYGYTF
TGCAGCGTTGGGGCAGATGAAAACTATGGCTACACCTTC